Presented here are 19 T cell receptor beta chains from one specimen sequenced in a study of blood T cell repertoires in COVID-19. Profiled with immunoSEQ multiplex PCR; TCRdb holds only in-frame clones, not every one. There are 150,000 or so clones in the sample; 88% occur only once, and approximately 2.5% lies in the top ten. Sequenced sample: peripheral blood. The receptors originated from a human donor in a cohort sampled during active COVID-19.

The J gene is TRBJ2-1, the V gene TRBV18; D might be TRBD2 (6 bases). Germline values: CDR1 KGHSH, CDR2 LQKENI. The CDR3 loop spans 16 amino acids. V lost 1 base and J lost 10, with 20 bases in between. CDR3 nucleotide sequence: TGTGCCAGCTCACCACTTGCCTGGGGGGACTCTGTCGAGCAGTTCTTC. As protein: CASSPLAWGDSVEQFF.

CDR3 sequence: CASSSGGAGSNEQFF. CDR3 in DNA: TGTGCCAGCAGTTCCGGGGGGGCTGGTTCGAATGAGCAGTTCTTC. This rearrangement joins TRBV28 to TRBJ2-1, with 8 nucleotides matching TRBD2. Germline V gene lookup returns CDR1 MDHEN and CDR2 SYDVKM. The CDR3 sequence is 15 residues long. The J segment lost 7 bases and the V segment lost 4 bases, leaving 9 bases of the junction unmatched.

This sequence joins TRBV28 and TRBJ1-1, with D unclear. The CDR3 has 14 residues. V gave up 5 bases and J gave up 2 bases, with 12 bases separating them. CDR1 and CDR2 from the germline V gene are MDHEN and SYDVKM. The chain's CDR3 is CASSSWQINTEAFF. The CDR3 DNA reads TGTGCCAGCAGTAGTTGGCAGATCAACACTGAAGCTTTCTTT.

A remark on this clone: The identical CDR3 is also encoded by other nucleotide sequences in the sample. V usage is TRBV9 and J usage is TRBJ1-4, with TRBD1 matching over 7 bases. This CDR3 has 15 residues. Trimming at V came to 0 bases and at J to 4 bases, leaving 3 bases not matched to a gene. Germline assignment: CDR1 SGDLS and CDR2 YYNGEE. Here the CDR3 reads CASSVGDRDNEKLFF. Written as DNA, the CDR3 is TGTGCCAGCAGCGTAGGAGACAGGGATAATGAAAAACTGTTTTTT.

This chain links TRBV30 with TRBJ1-6; no firm D call. There are 15 residues in the CDR3. Germline-derived CDR1 and CDR2 are GTSNPN and SVGIG (reference sequence). V dropped 5 bases and J dropped 0 bases, with 11 bases sitting between them. CDR3 amino acids: CAWGLRDSYNSPLHF. In nucleotides, the CDR3 is TGTGCCTGGGGGCTTCGGGACTCCTATAATTCACCCCTCCACTTT.

This clone was seen once. The V gene is TRBV2, the J gene TRBJ1-6, with TRBD1 identical over 7 bases. V shed 9 bases, J shed 7 bases, and the junction held 6 bases outside the gene matches. The length of the CDR3 is 13 residues. CDR1 SNHLY and CDR2 FYNNEI come from the germline V gene. The chain's CDR3 is CASEGDRNSPLHF. The DNA for the CDR3 is TGTGCCAGTGAGGGGGACAGAAATTCACCCCTCCACTTT. The full variable domain, in which reference TRBV2 and TRBJ1-6 provide the parts outside the CDR3, is EPEVTQTPSHQVTQMGQEVILRCVPISNHLYFYWYRQILGQKVEFLVSFYNNEISEKSEIFDDQFSVERPDGSNFTLKIRSTKLEDSAMYFCASEGDRNSPLHFGNGTRLTVT.

V usage is TRBV18 and J usage is TRBJ2-5, with a possible D match to TRBD1 (6 bases). The V end was cut by 3 bases, the J end by 2 bases, with 10 bases between. Germline values: CDR1 KGHSH, CDR2 LQKENI. This CDR3 has 14 residues. CDR3 region: CASSPLDSQETQYF. The CDR3 DNA follows: TGTGCCAGCTCACCCTTGGACAGTCAAGAGACCCAGTACTTC.

The V and J genes are TRBV5-1 and TRBJ2-1; maybe TRBD2 (5 bases). Trimming took 0 bases from V and 3 from J, leaving 13 bases between them. Germline V CDR1 and CDR2: SGHRS, YFSETQ. The CDR3 is 16 amino acids. CDR3: CASSLAWRARYNEQFF. In nucleotides, the CDR3 is TGCGCCAGCAGCTTGGCTTGGCGGGCGCGCTACAATGAGCAGTTCTTC.

The chain uses TRBV4-2 and TRBJ2-1; the match to TRBD2 covers 8 bases. The V gene end was trimmed by 3 bases and the J gene end by 8 bases; junction bases not matched to a gene: 15. Per the germline V gene, CDR1 is LGHNA and CDR2 is YNFKEQ. There are 17 residues in the CDR3. CDR3 DNA: TGTGCCAGCAGCCACAATGCCGGGACTAGTCGTTTTTATGAGCAGTTCTTC. Protein product: CASSHNAGTSRFYEQFF.

The J gene is TRBJ1-1, the V gene TRBV27; D is unclear. The germline gives CDR1 MNHEY, CDR2 SMNVEV (reference sequence). Trimming shortened V by 2 bases and J by 4 bases, and 11 bases separated the two germline ends. CDR3 length equals 14 residues. For the CDR3, the DNA is TGTGCCAGCAGTTTAGGCGGTCTTCGCACTGAAGCTTTCTTT. Its translation: CASSLGGLRTEAFF.

This chain links TRBV6-5 with TRBJ1-2; 9 bases are a match to TRBD1. Germline trimming cut 4 bases from V and 6 bases from J; bases unmatched to any gene: 9. The CDR3 sequence is 15 residues long. CDR1 is MNHEY, CDR2 SVGAGI, per germline. CDR3 region: CASSSYWDRADGYTF. CDR3 nucleotide sequence: TGTGCCAGCAGTTCCTATTGGGACAGGGCCGATGGCTACACCTTC.

J is TRBJ2-2 and V is TRBV19; TRBD1 matches 9 bases. This CDR3 has 14 residues. Germline V gene sequence: CDR1 LNHDA, CDR2 SQIVND (reference sequence). The ends lost 8 bases at V and 2 bases at J; junction bases unmatched: 3. CDR3 DNA sequence: TGTGCCAGTCGGACAGGGGTCAACACCGGGGAGCTGTTTTTT. The encoded protein is CASRTGVNTGELFF. Filled out from reference TRBV19 and TRBJ2-2, the complete variable domain reads DGGITQSPKYLFRKEGQNVTLSCEQNLNHDAMYWYRQDPGQGLRLIYYSQIVNDFQKGDIAEGYSVSREKKESFPLTVTSAQKNPTAFYLCASRTGVNTGELFFGEGSRLTVL.

This chain joins TRBV27 and TRBJ2-5; tentatively, D is TRBD2 (6 bases). V lost 5 bases, J lost 2 bases, and 15 bases lay in between. CDR3 length: 15 amino acids. Germline V lookup: CDR1 MNHEY, CDR2 SMNVEV (reference sequence). The CDR3 DNA is TGTGCCAGCAGTACCCCCGGAGGAGGGCAAGAGACCCAGTACTTC. It specifies CASSTPGGGQETQYF.

The chain joins TRBV4-2 to TRBJ1-4, with 10 bases aligning to TRBD1. The CDR3 runs 16 residues. With V trimmed by 1 base and J by 8 bases, 7 bases remained unmatched. CDR1 LGHNA and CDR2 YNFKEQ come from the germline V gene. CDR3 sequence reads: CASSQVRQGAREKLFF. DNA for the CDR3: TGTGCCAGCAGCCAAGTTCGACAGGGGGCGCGCGAAAAACTGTTTTTT.

The genes are TRBV4-1 and TRBJ2-7; 9 bases align to TRBD1. CDR1 is MGHRA, CDR2 YSYEKL, per germline. The CDR3 consists of 15 residues. Unmatched junction bases numbered 7, after V lost 4 bases and J lost 3 bases. The CDR3 loop is CASSPRTGDFYEQYF. Here the CDR3 DNA reads TGCGCCAGCAGCCCCCGGACAGGGGACTTCTACGAGCAGTACTTC.

The rearrangement joins TRBV29-1 to TRBJ1-2, with 10 bases identical to TRBD1. Per the germline V gene, CDR1 is SQVTM and CDR2 is ANQGSEA. The V and J ends lost 3 bases and 4 bases, in that order; junction bases with no gene match: 5. There are 14 residues in the CDR3. CDR3 DNA: TGCAGCGTTGAGCAGGACAGGGGGGGCTATGGCTACACCTTC. As protein: CSVEQDRGGYGYTF.

V is TRBV29-1 and J is TRBJ1-2; 10 bases are shared with TRBD1. The CDR3 spans 15 residues. Germline loops: CDR1 SQVTM, CDR2 ANQGSEA. Trimming cost V 0 bases and J 7 bases; bases outside gene matches: 8. CDR3 in amino acids: CSVEDRRQGAFGYTF. The DNA of the CDR3 is TGCAGCGTTGAAGATAGGCGACAGGGGGCCTTTGGCTACACCTTC.

V and J are TRBV4-3 and TRBJ2-5; tentative D call: TRBD1 (6 bases). Germline values: CDR1 LGHNA, CDR2 YSLEER. This CDR3 contains 17 residues. With 0 bases removed from V and 5 bases from J, the gap between germline ends came to 19 bases. The CDR3 here is CASSQDRGFGPLETQYF. The CDR3 DNA follows: TGCGCCAGCAGCCAAGATAGGGGGTTTGGTCCCCTTGAGACCCAGTACTTC.

This chain links TRBV7-2 with TRBJ2-1, with a weak D call TRBD2 (6 bases). Germline V gives CDR1 SGHTA, CDR2 FQGNSA. The CDR3 is 14 amino acids. V lost 0 bases, J lost 7 bases, and 10 bases lay in between. This CDR3 is CASSLAGGWNEQFF. In DNA, the CDR3 is TGTGCCAGCAGCTTAGCGGGGGGTTGGAATGAGCAGTTCTTC.